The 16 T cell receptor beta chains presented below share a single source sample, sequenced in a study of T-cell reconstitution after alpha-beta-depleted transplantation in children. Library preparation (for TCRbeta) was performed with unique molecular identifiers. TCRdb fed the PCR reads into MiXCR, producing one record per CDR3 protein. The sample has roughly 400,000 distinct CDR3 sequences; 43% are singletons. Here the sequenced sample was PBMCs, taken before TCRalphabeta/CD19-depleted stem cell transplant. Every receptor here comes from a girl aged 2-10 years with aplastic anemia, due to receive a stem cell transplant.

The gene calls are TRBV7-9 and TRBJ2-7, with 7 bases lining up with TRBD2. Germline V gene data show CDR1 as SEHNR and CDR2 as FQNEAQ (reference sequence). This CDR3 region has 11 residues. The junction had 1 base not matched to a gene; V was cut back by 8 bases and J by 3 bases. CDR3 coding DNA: TGTGCCAGCCGCGGGGGCTACGAGCAGTACTTC. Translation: CASRGGYEQYF.

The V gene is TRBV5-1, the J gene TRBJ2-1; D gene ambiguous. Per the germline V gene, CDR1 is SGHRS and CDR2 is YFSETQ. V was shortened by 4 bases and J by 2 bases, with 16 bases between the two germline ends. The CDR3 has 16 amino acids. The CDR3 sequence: CASSLPPQATYNEQFF. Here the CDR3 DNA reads TGCGCCAGCAGCCTGCCCCCCCAGGCCACCTACAATGAGCAGTTCTTC.

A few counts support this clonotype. The CDR3 loop is CASSHSGFSYEQYF. In DNA form, the CDR3 reads TGTGCCAGCAGCCATAGCGGGTTCTCCTACGAGCAGTACTTC. The J gene is TRBJ2-7, the V gene TRBV12-3 or TRBV12-4; TRBD2 matches at 7 bases. The CDR3 has 14 amino acids. Trimming removed 6 bases from V and 0 bases from J; junction bases left unmatched: 5.

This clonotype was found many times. CDR3 bases: TGCGCCAGCAGCTTCAGGGGCCAGGGGGACACCGGGGAGCTGTTTTTT. The encoded protein is CASSFRGQGDTGELFF. The J gene is TRBJ2-2, the V gene TRBV5-1; 7 bases align to TRBD1. Losses at the gene ends were 2 bases for V and 3 bases for J; bases not matched to a gene: 7. Germline V gene lookup returns CDR1 SGHRS and CDR2 YFSETQ. This CDR3 comprises 16 residues.

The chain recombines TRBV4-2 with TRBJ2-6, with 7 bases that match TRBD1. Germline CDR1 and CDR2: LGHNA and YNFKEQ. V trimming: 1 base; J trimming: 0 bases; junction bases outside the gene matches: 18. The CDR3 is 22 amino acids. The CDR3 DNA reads TGTGCCAGCAGCCAAGGGAACAGGGGCCACTCTAAGGCCCTCTCTGGGGCCAACGTCCTGACTTTC. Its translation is CASSQGNRGHSKALSGANVLTF.

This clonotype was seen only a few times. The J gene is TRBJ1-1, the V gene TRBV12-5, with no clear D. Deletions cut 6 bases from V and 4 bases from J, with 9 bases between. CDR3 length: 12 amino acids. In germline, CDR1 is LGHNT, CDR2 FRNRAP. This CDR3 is CASGPLSTEAFF. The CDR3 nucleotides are TGTGCTAGTGGCCCCCTAAGCACTGAAGCTTTCTTT.

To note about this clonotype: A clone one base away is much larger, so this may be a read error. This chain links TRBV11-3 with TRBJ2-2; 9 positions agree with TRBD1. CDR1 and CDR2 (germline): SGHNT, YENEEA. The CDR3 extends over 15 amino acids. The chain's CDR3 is CASSLGQGGTEELFF. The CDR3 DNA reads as TGTGCCAGCAGCTTGGGACAGGGTGGCACCGAGGAGCTGTTTTTT.

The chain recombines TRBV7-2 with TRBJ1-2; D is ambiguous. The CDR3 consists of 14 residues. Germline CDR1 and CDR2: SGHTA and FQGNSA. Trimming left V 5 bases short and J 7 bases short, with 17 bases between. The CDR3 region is CASSPTAGVGGYTF. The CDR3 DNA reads TGTGCCAGCAGCCCCACTGCCGGGGTGGGTGGCTACACCTTC.

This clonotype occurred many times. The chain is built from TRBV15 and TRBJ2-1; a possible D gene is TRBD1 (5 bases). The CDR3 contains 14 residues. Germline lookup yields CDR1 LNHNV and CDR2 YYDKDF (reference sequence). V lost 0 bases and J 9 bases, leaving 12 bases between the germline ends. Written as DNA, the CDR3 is TGTGCCACCAGCAGAGATGCAGGGATCGGTGAGCAGTTCTTC. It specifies CATSRDAGIGEQFF.

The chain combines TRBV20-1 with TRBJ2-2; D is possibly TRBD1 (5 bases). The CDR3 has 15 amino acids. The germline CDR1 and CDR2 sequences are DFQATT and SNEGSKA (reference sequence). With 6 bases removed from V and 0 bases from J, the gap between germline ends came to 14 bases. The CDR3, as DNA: TGCAGTGCCTTTGTGGCAGGGACGAACACCGGGGAGCTGTTTTTT. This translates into CSAFVAGTNTGELFF.

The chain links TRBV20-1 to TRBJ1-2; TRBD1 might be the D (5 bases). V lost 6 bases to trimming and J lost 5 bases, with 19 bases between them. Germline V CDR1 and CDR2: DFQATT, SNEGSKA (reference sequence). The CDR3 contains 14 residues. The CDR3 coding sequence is TGCAGTGCCCGCCTCCGGGACGGAGCATATGGCTACACCTTC. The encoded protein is CSARLRDGAYGYTF.

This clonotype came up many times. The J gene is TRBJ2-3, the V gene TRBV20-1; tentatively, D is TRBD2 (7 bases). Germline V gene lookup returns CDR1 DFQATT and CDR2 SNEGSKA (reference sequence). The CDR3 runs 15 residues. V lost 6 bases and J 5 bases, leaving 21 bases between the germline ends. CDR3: CSASSWGLAEDTQYF. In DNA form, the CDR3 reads TGCAGTGCGTCATCGTGGGGGCTAGCGGAAGATACGCAGTATTTT.

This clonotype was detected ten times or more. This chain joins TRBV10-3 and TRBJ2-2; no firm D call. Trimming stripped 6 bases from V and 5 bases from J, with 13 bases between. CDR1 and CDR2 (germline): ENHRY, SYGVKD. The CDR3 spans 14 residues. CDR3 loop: CAIRRSIETGELFF. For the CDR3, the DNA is TGTGCCATCAGGAGAAGTATAGAGACCGGGGAGCTGTTTTTT.

CDR3 residues: CSARGQGVETQYF. In nucleotides, the CDR3 is TGCAGTGCTAGAGGGCAGGGTGTCGAGACCCAGTACTTC. J is TRBJ2-5 and V is TRBV20-1, with a possible D match to TRBD1 (5 bases). This CDR3 is built from 13 residues. The V gene's germline CDR1 is DFQATT and CDR2 SNEGSKA (reference sequence). Between the trimmed V and J ends, which lost 1 base and 5 bases, there was a span of 11 bases.

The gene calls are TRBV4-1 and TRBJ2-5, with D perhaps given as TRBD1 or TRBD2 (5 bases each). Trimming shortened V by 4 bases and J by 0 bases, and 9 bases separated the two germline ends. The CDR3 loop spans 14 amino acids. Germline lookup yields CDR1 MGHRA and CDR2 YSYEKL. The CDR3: CASSRGPNQETQYF. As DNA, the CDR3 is TGCGCCAGCAGCCGGGGACCAAACCAAGAGACCCAGTACTTC.

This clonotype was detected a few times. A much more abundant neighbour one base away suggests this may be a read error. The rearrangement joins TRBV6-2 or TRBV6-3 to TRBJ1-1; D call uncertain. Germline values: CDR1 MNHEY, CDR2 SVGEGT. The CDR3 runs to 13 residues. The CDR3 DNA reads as TGTGCCATCAGTTTCGCTGGGAACACTGAAGCTTTCTTT. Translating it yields CAISFAGNTEAFF.